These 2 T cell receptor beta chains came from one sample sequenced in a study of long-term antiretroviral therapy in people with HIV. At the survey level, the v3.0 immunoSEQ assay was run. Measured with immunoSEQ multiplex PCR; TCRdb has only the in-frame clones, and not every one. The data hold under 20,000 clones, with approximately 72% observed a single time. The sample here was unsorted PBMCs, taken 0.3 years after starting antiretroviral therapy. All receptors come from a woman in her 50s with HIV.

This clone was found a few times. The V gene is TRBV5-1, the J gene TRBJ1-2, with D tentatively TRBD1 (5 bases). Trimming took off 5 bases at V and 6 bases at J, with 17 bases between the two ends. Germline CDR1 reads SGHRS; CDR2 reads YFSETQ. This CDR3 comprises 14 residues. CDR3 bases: TGCGCCAGCAGTCGAGACCCGACAGCCGATGGCTACACCTTC. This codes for CASSRDPTADGYTF. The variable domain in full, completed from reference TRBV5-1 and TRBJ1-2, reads KAGVTQTPRYLIKTRGQQVTLSCSPISGHRSVSWYQQTPGQGLQFLFEYFSETQRNKGNFPGRFSGRQFSNSRSEMNVSTLELGDSALYLCASSRDPTADGYTFGSGTRLTVV.

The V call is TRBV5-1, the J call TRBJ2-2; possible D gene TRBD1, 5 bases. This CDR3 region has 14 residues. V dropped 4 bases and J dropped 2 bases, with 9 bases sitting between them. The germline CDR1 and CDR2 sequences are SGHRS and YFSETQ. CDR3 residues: CASSETENTGELFF. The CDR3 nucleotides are TGCGCCAGCAGCGAGACAGAAAACACCGGGGAGCTGTTTTTT.